Listed here are 22 T cell receptor beta chains from one sample, sequenced in a study of cytomegalovirus exposure and HLA in healthy donors. A multiplex PCR was run with 60 Vbeta primers and 13 Jbeta primers. Profiling relied on immunoSEQ multiplex PCR, and the TCRdb table lists in-frame clones only, not all of them. The table includes 130,000 to 150,000 clones, roughly three quarters detected once. The sample taken for sequencing was PBMCs. The receptors originated from a woman in her forties in good health and CMV-seropositive.

This clone was seen a few times. The V gene is TRBV10-1, the J gene TRBJ2-7; 7 bases are shared with TRBD1. The V gene end was trimmed by 7 bases and the J gene end by 7 bases; junction bases not matched to a gene: 16. This CDR3 contains 15 residues. In germline, CDR1 is WNHNN, CDR2 SYGVQD (reference sequence). CDR3 coding DNA: TGCGCCAGCATAGCAGGGGACACAGGGGCTAGGGAGCAGTACTTC. Its protein is CASIAGDTGAREQYF.

The chain uses TRBV28 and TRBJ1-1; D ambiguous. This CDR3 spans 13 amino acids. V lost 7 bases and J 7 bases, leaving 16 bases between the germline ends. Germline CDR1 reads MDHEN; CDR2 reads SYDVKM. CDR3 amino acids: CASTPGGRSEAFF. In DNA, the CDR3 is TGTGCCAGCACCCCCGGAGGGCGCAGTGAAGCTTTCTTT.

The chain employs TRBV12-5 and TRBJ1-4; TRBD1 agrees at 8 bases. The CDR3 sequence is 16 residues long. The V gene's germline CDR1 is LGHNT and CDR2 FRNRAP. The V gene end was trimmed by 0 bases and the J gene end by 6 bases; junction bases not matched to a gene: 6. CDR3 loop: CASGLVLGQADEKLFF. In nucleotides, the CDR3 is TGTGCTAGTGGTTTGGTACTGGGACAGGCGGATGAAAAACTGTTTTTT.

The V gene is TRBV19, the J gene TRBJ2-1, with D possibly TRBD2 on 6 matching bases. This CDR3 is 15 amino acids long. Germline lookup yields CDR1 LNHDA and CDR2 SQIVND (reference sequence). The V and J ends lost 3 bases and 3 bases respectively, with 12 bases between them. CDR3 residues: CASSMRGGLYNEQFF. CDR3 in DNA: TGTGCCAGTAGTATGCGTGGGGGACTCTACAATGAGCAGTTCTTC.

This chain joins TRBV11-3 and TRBJ2-2; 8 nucleotides match TRBD2. The CDR3 runs 15 residues. Trimming removed 3 bases from V and 6 bases from J; junction bases left unmatched: 6. The germline V gene encodes CDR1 SGHNT and CDR2 YENEEA. CDR3 in amino acids: CASSFSGGGSGELFF. DNA for the CDR3: TGTGCCAGCAGCTTTAGTGGCGGGGGGTCCGGGGAGCTGTTTTTT.

V gene TRBV28 combines with J gene TRBJ2-3; D is possibly TRBD1 (5 bases). V was cut by 5 bases and J by 4 bases, with 16 bases left in between. The CDR3 is 15 amino acids. The germline gives CDR1 MDHEN, CDR2 SYDVKM. The CDR3 region is CASSLSRGLADTQYF. The CDR3 DNA reads as TGTGCCAGCAGTCTCTCAAGGGGCTTGGCAGATACGCAGTATTTT.

V gene TRBV2 combines with J gene TRBJ1-4, with 11 bases lining up with TRBD1. The V gene end was trimmed by 6 bases and the J gene end by 14 bases; junction bases not matched to a gene: 14. The CDR3 is 15 amino acids. Germline CDR1 is SNHLY and CDR2 is FYNNEI. CDR3 in amino acids: CASSNGQGAFFPLFF. CDR3 DNA sequence: TGTGCCAGCAGCAACGGACAGGGGGCATTCTTTCCGCTGTTTTTT.

This sequence joins TRBV28 and TRBJ2-7; D perhaps matches TRBD1 (5 bases). Trimming stripped 6 bases from V and 2 bases from J, with 8 bases between. Germline V gene lookup returns CDR1 MDHEN and CDR2 SYDVKM. The CDR3 totals 12 residues. CDR3 loop: CASRGHPYEQYF. Written as DNA, the CDR3 is TGTGCCAGCAGGGGGCATCCCTACGAGCAGTACTTC.

This clone was counted a single time. The chain is built from TRBV9 and TRBJ1-2; the D gene is possibly TRBD1 (5 bases). Germline assignment: CDR1 SGDLS and CDR2 YYNGEE. This CDR3 region has 13 residues. V was clipped by 3 bases and J by 4 bases, with 10 bases between them. The CDR3 reads CASSGRDSYGYTF. Here the CDR3 DNA reads TGTGCCAGCAGCGGCCGGGACTCCTATGGCTACACCTTC. Together with reference TRBV9 and TRBJ1-2, the CDR3 gives the full variable domain: DSGVTQTPKHLITATGQRVTLRCSPRSGDLSVYWYQQSLDQGLQFLIQYYNGEERAKGNILERFSAQQFPDLHSELNLSSLELGDSALYFCASSGRDSYGYTFGSGTRLTVV.

Details on this clone: One end of the junction fails to match germline, which may point to a read error. The V call is TRBV7-9, the J call TRBJ2-4; 8 nucleotides line up with TRBD1. CDR3 length: 12 residues. Germline V gene data show CDR1 as SEHNR and CDR2 as FQNEAQ (reference sequence). The CDR3 DNA reads as TGTGCCAGCAGCTCCCCGACGGGACAGGCGAACTTC. Its protein is CASSSPTGQANF.

This rearrangement joins TRBV5-6 to TRBJ1-6, with a tentative D call TRBD1 (5 bases). Trimming took off 1 base at V and 2 bases at J, with 10 bases between the two ends. This CDR3 comprises 16 residues. Germline-derived CDR1 and CDR2 are SGHDT and YYEEEE. The CDR3 DNA reads as TGTGCCAGCAGCTTGATGGAGGGGACCTATAATTCACCCCTCCACTTT. Its protein is CASSLMEGTYNSPLHF.

The V gene is TRBV18, the J gene TRBJ2-7, with a tentative D call TRBD2 (5 bases). CDR1 and CDR2 from the germline V gene are KGHSH and LQKENI. V lost 0 bases and J lost 0, with 6 bases in between. The CDR3 loop spans 14 amino acids. The CDR3 DNA follows: TGTGCCAGCTCACCACCGGGAGCCTCCTACGAGCAGTACTTC. It translates to CASSPPGASYEQYF.

With respect to this clone: Other DNA sequences in this sample translate to the same CDR3. The genes are TRBV5-1 and TRBJ2-3; 14 nucleotides agree with TRBD2. This CDR3 spans 16 amino acids. V trimming: 2 bases; J trimming: 4 bases; junction bases outside the gene matches: 3. The germline V gene has CDR1 SGHRS and CDR2 YFSETQ. The CDR3 loop reads CASSLGLAGGSDTQYF. Here the CDR3 DNA reads TGCGCCAGCAGCTTAGGACTAGCGGGGGGATCAGATACGCAGTATTTT.

As concerns this clone: An end of the junction differs from the germline gene, which may be a read error. This rearrangement joins TRBV13 to TRBJ1-2, with 9 bases lining up with TRBD1. Germline lookup yields CDR1 PRHDT and CDR2 FYEKMQ (reference sequence). The CDR3 totals 15 residues. This chain's CDR3 is CASNLAGQGGHGYTF. CDR3 coding DNA: TGTGCCAGCAACTTAGCGGGACAGGGCGGCCATGGCTACACCTTC.

This sequence joins TRBV28 and TRBJ2-3; 10 nucleotides agree with TRBD2. This CDR3 has 16 residues. Germline CDR1 is MDHEN and CDR2 is SYDVKM. V was pared by 5 bases and J by 2 bases, with 7 bases of the junction left unmatched. The CDR3 here is CASSLKRGGYTDTQYF. The CDR3 region has the DNA TGTGCCAGCAGTCTTAAGCGGGGGGGATACACAGATACGCAGTATTTT.

V is TRBV7-2 and J is TRBJ2-5, with TRBD2 matching over 13 bases. The CDR3 length is 16 residues. The V gene's germline CDR1 is SGHTA and CDR2 FQGNSA. V was clipped by 4 bases and J by 5 bases; unmatched bases: 7. The CDR3 protein is CASSSQTSGGSETQYF. CDR3 sequence (DNA): TGTGCCAGCAGCTCCCAGACTAGCGGGGGGAGTGAGACCCAGTACTTC.

V usage is TRBV6-5 and J usage is TRBJ1-6; 7 bases map to TRBD1. The CDR3 loop spans 14 amino acids. The V gene end was trimmed by 6 bases and the J gene end by 8 bases; junction bases not matched to a gene: 7. The germline gives CDR1 MNHEY, CDR2 SVGAGI. The CDR3 protein is CASRRDSLDSPLHF. The CDR3 DNA reads as TGTGCCAGCAGGCGGGACAGCTTAGATTCACCCCTCCACTTT.

This clone was observed a single time. The chain recombines TRBV18 with TRBJ1-5; 7 bases match TRBD1. V was pared by 6 bases and J by 0 bases, with 5 bases of the junction left unmatched. This CDR3 spans 15 amino acids. The germline CDR1 and CDR2 sequences are KGHSH and LQKENI. CDR3 sequence: CASSMGQNSNQPQHF. The CDR3 DNA sequence: TGTGCCAGCTCTATGGGACAGAATAGCAATCAGCCCCAGCATTTT.

This clone was counted a few times. The chain employs TRBV9 and TRBJ2-2; 9 bases match TRBD1. From germline, CDR1 is SGDLS and CDR2 YYNGEE. The CDR3 is made up of 16 amino acids. V shed 3 bases and J 5 bases; nucleotides not matched to a gene: 8. CDR3 in amino acids: CASSGAGTGNTGELFF. In DNA form, the CDR3 reads TGTGCCAGCAGCGGTGCCGGGACAGGGAATACCGGGGAGCTGTTTTTT.

There are a few counts of this clone. The gene calls are TRBV10-1 and TRBJ2-5; weak D call: TRBD1 (6 bases). Germline V gene lookup returns CDR1 WNHNN and CDR2 SYGVQD (reference sequence). Deletions cut 0 bases from V and 2 bases from J, with 7 bases between. The CDR3 runs 14 residues. The CDR3 sequence is CASSESTGQETQYF. CDR3 nucleotide sequence: TGCGCCAGCAGTGAGTCAACAGGGCAAGAGACCCAGTACTTC.

CDR3 amino acids: CASSLAGAYGYTF. CDR3 nucleotide sequence: TGTGCCAGCAGTTTAGCAGGGGCCTATGGCTACACCTTC. V usage is TRBV27 and J usage is TRBJ1-2; TRBD1 is a possible D gene (6 bases). V lost 2 bases and J lost 4, with 8 bases in between. CDR1 and CDR2 from the germline V gene are MNHEY and SMNVEV (reference sequence). This CDR3 has 13 residues.

This chain joins TRBV5-5 and TRBJ1-4, with 7 positions matching TRBD1. The CDR3 has 15 amino acids. V was clipped by 4 bases and J by 4 bases; unmatched bases: 7. Germline V gene sequence: CDR1 SGHKS, CDR2 YYEKEE (reference sequence). The CDR3 reads CASSHGQALNEKLFF. CDR3 DNA: TGTGCCAGCAGCCATGGACAGGCTCTTAATGAAAAACTGTTTTTT.